One and the same sample provided the 31 T cell receptor beta chains below, sequenced in a study of cytomegalovirus exposure and HLA in healthy donors. TCRdb's table, derived via immunoSEQ multiplex PCR, lists solely in-frame clones and lacks some. The table lists around 140,000 clones, roughly 87% of them singletons. Sequencing was carried out using PBMCs. Every receptor here comes from a man aged 18 to 30 in good health and CMV-seropositive.

The rearrangement joins TRBV6-6 to TRBJ1-1, with D tentatively TRBD1 (5 bases). CDR3 size: 14 residues. The ends were cut back, 6 bases at V and 1 base at J, with 12 bases in the middle. Germline loops: CDR1 MNHNY, CDR2 SVGAGI (reference sequence). The CDR3 DNA follows: TGTGCCAGCAGCCCCTCAGGGAAGAACACTGAAGCTTTCTTT. Translating it yields CASSPSGKNTEAFF.

This chain connects TRBV6-1 to TRBJ2-1; possibly TRBD2 for D (6 bases). The germline CDR1 and CDR2 sequences are MNHNS and SASEGT. Between the trimmed V and J ends, which lost 4 bases and 1 base, there was a span of 8 bases. The CDR3 length is 14 residues. As DNA, the CDR3 is TGTGCCAGCAGTGCGGGAGAATCCTACAATGAGCAGTTCTTC. As protein: CASSAGESYNEQFF.

The rearrangement uses TRBV5-1 and TRBJ2-1; TRBD2 aligns across 10 bases. CDR1 and CDR2 (germline): SGHRS, YFSETQ. The junction had 6 bases not matched to a gene; V was cut back by 2 bases and J by 7 bases. CDR3 length: 15 residues. The CDR3 nucleotides are TGCGCCAGCAGCTTTCTAGCGGGAGCACAGAATGAGCAGTTCTTC. This translates into CASSFLAGAQNEQFF.

The chain joins TRBV27 to TRBJ1-1; TRBD1 agrees at 8 bases. CDR1 is MNHEY and CDR2 is SMNVEV in the germline V gene (reference sequence). The CDR3 contains 14 residues. V dropped 5 bases and J dropped 3; count of bases not matched to a gene: 5. CDR3 nucleotide sequence: TGTGCCAGCAGTCCAAGGACAGGGTACACTGAAGCTTTCTTT. This translates into CASSPRTGYTEAFF.

The chain carries TRBV20-1 and TRBJ1-1; TRBD1 matches 8 bases. V dropped 6 bases and J dropped 8; count of bases not matched to a gene: 5. The CDR3 runs to 11 residues. Germline-derived CDR1 and CDR2 are DFQATT and SNEGSKA (reference sequence). The CDR3 bases are TGCAGTGCCCAAGGACAGGGCGAAGCTTTCTTT. Amino acid sequence: CSAQGQGEAFF.

The rearrangement uses TRBV6-6 and TRBJ2-7, with 8 bases lining up with TRBD1. Germline values: CDR1 MNHNY, CDR2 SVGAGI (reference sequence). The junction had 6 bases not matched to a gene; V was cut back by 2 bases and J by 6 bases. CDR3 size: 14 residues. CDR3 in DNA: TGTGCCAGCAGTTACGGCGGACAGGGCGCCGAGCAGTACTTC. It translates to CASSYGGQGAEQYF.

This chain uses TRBV7-2 with TRBJ2-7; 7 nucleotides match TRBD2. The germline CDR1 and CDR2 sequences are SGHTA and FQGNSA. Trimming at V came to 7 bases and at J to 7 bases, leaving 13 bases not matched to a gene. The CDR3 totals 14 residues. Here the CDR3 DNA reads TGTGCCAGCACTAAATCCGGGACTACGGGGGAGCAGTACTTC. Translating gives CASTKSGTTGEQYF.

This chain uses TRBV30 with TRBJ1-1, with D unclear. The CDR3 contains 14 residues. Trimming removed 1 base from V and 1 base from J, with 10 bases in between. The germline CDR1 and CDR2 sequences are GTSNPN and SVGIG (reference sequence). DNA of the CDR3: TGTGCCTGGAGTGACCCAGGTCCGAACACTGAAGCTTTCTTT. Protein sequence: CAWSDPGPNTEAFF.

The chain joins TRBV7-9 to TRBJ2-5; 9 bases are shared with TRBD2. The V gene end was trimmed by 1 base and the J gene end by 5 bases; junction bases not matched to a gene: 2. Germline V gene lookup returns CDR1 SEHNR and CDR2 FQNEAQ (reference sequence). This CDR3 contains 14 residues. Here the CDR3 reads CASSLVAGVETQYF. CDR3 coding DNA: TGTGCCAGCAGCTTAGTAGCGGGAGTCGAGACCCAGTACTTC.

This chain uses TRBV5-4 with TRBJ2-1; TRBD2 matches 11 bases. The CDR3 length is 15 residues. Germline V gene lookup returns CDR1 SGHNT and CDR2 YYREEE (reference sequence). With 4 bases clipped from V and 7 bases from J, the junction kept 7 bases outside the gene matches. The CDR3 DNA follows: TGTGCCAGCAGCCGACTAGCGGGAAATGGGAATGAGCAGTTCTTC. It yields the protein CASSRLAGNGNEQFF.

The chain is built from TRBV9 and TRBJ2-3; 8 positions agree with TRBD2. Germline V gives CDR1 SGDLS, CDR2 YYNGEE. The CDR3 is 16 residues long. The ends lost 3 bases at V and 0 bases at J; junction bases unmatched: 6. CDR3 amino acids: CASSGQSGGSTDTQYF. The CDR3 nucleotides read TGTGCCAGCAGCGGACAGAGCGGGGGAAGCACAGATACGCAGTATTTT.

This clone was recorded a few times. The rearrangement uses TRBV27 and TRBJ2-5; perhaps TRBD1 as D (6 bases). V dropped 6 bases and J dropped 2 bases, with 28 bases sitting between them. CDR3 length: 19 residues. Looked up from germline, CDR1 is MNHEY and CDR2 is SMNVEV (reference sequence). This chain's CDR3 is CASSLRAPLGGGGQETQYF. The CDR3 DNA is TGTGCCAGCAGCCTTAGGGCGCCTTTAGGGGGTGGAGGACAAGAGACCCAGTACTTC.

This sequence joins TRBV10-1 and TRBJ2-3; D is undetermined. Germline V gene sequence: CDR1 WNHNN, CDR2 SYGVQD (reference sequence). The length of the CDR3 is 13 residues. Trimming took 7 bases from V and 0 from J, leaving 8 bases between them. The CDR3 DNA sequence: TGCGCCAGCAACTCGCGGAGCACAGATACGCAGTATTTT. It yields the protein CASNSRSTDTQYF.

The rearrangement joins TRBV14 to TRBJ2-7, with a tentative D call TRBD2 (5 bases). V lost 5 bases to trimming and J lost 7 bases, with 15 bases between them. Germline V lookup: CDR1 SGHDN, CDR2 FVKESK. CDR3 length: 13 amino acids. CDR3 sequence (DNA): TGTGCCAGCAGCTTGACTAACCTTGGGGAGCAGTACTTC. It specifies CASSLTNLGEQYF.

The chain couples TRBV7-6 to TRBJ1-1; 9 bases fit TRBD1. Germline V lookup: CDR1 SGHVS, CDR2 FNYEAQ. The J segment lost 8 bases and the V segment lost 4 bases, leaving 2 bases of the junction unmatched. CDR3 length equals 12 residues. CDR3 region: CASSSGQGEAFF. CDR3 nucleotide sequence: TGTGCCAGCAGCTCCGGACAGGGGGAAGCTTTCTTT.

The chain couples TRBV2 to TRBJ1-3; the match to TRBD1 covers 8 bases. This CDR3 comprises 14 residues. The V gene end was trimmed by 8 bases and the J gene end by 2 bases; junction bases not matched to a gene: 5. Per germline, CDR1 SNHLY and CDR2 FYNNEI. CDR3 sequence reads: CASGGDRPGNTIYF. CDR3 nucleotide sequence: TGTGCCAGCGGAGGGGACAGGCCTGGAAACACCATATATTTT.

The chain recombines TRBV6-1 with TRBJ2-7, with D possibly being TRBD2 (6 bases). The ends were cut back, 8 bases at V and 2 bases at J, with 16 bases in the middle. The CDR3 sequence is 14 residues long. From germline, CDR1 is MNHNS and CDR2 SASEGT. Written as DNA, the CDR3 is TGTGCCAGCCAGGCTACGGAGGGCCCCTACGAGCAGTACTTC. Its translation: CASQATEGPYEQYF.

The chain carries TRBV6-1 and TRBJ1-2; D is ambiguous. With 2 bases removed from V and 7 bases from J, the gap between germline ends came to 11 bases. CDR3 length: 13 amino acids. Germline V CDR1 and CDR2: MNHNS, SASEGT. The CDR3 is CASSERHLGGYTF. The CDR3 DNA reads as TGTGCCAGCAGTGAAAGACATCTGGGTGGCTACACCTTC.

The V call is TRBV6-6, the J call TRBJ1-3; D gene unclear. The V and J ends lost 0 bases and 4 bases respectively, with 13 bases between them. This CDR3 is 16 amino acids long. Germline lookup yields CDR1 MNHNY and CDR2 SVGAGI (reference sequence). The CDR3 protein is CASSYSSDGVGNTIYF. CDR3 coding DNA: TGTGCCAGCAGTTACTCGAGCGACGGGGTCGGAAACACCATATATTTT.

The CDR3 region is CSVLRYQGLAGAGELFF. The CDR3 DNA follows: TGCAGCGTCTTAAGGTACCAGGGACTAGCGGGAGCCGGGGAGCTGTTTTTT. The chain combines TRBV29-1 with TRBJ2-2; the match to TRBD2 covers 14 bases. Losses at the gene ends were 6 bases for V and 6 bases for J; bases not matched to a gene: 12. The CDR3 loop spans 17 amino acids. Germline V lookup: CDR1 SQVTM, CDR2 ANQGSEA.

The chain carries TRBV5-6 and TRBJ1-2, with D perhaps matching TRBD1 (6 bases). Deletions cut 4 bases from V and 2 bases from J, with 12 bases between. The length of the CDR3 is 14 residues. In germline, CDR1 is SGHDT, CDR2 YYEEEE. The CDR3 sequence is CASSARDTNYGYTF. CDR3 nucleotide sequence: TGTGCCAGCAGCGCCCGGGACACCAACTATGGCTACACCTTC.

This clone was recorded only once. J is TRBJ1-2 and V is TRBV15, with D maybe TRBD1 (5 bases). The V and J ends lost 1 base and 4 bases respectively, with 13 bases between them. CDR1 is LNHNV and CDR2 is YYDKDF in the germline V gene (reference sequence). The length of the CDR3 is 15 residues. CDR3 amino acids: CATSRAPAGGYGYTF. The CDR3 DNA sequence: TGTGCCACCAGCAGAGCCCCAGCCGGGGGCTATGGCTACACCTTC.

This rearrangement joins TRBV15 to TRBJ2-6; D call uncertain. CDR3 length: 15 amino acids. Germline CDR1 and CDR2: LNHNV and YYDKDF (reference sequence). Trimming pared 3 bases from V and 0 bases from J, leaving 6 bases between. The CDR3 region is CATSSGPSGANVLTF. As DNA, the CDR3 is TGTGCCACCAGCAGTGGCCCCTCTGGGGCCAACGTCCTGACTTTC.

The genes are TRBV6-5 and TRBJ1-1; D not certain. The CDR3 covers 14 residues. Trimming shortened V by 2 bases and J by 1 base, and 8 bases separated the two germline ends. Germline CDR1 MNHEY, CDR2 SVGAGI. The DNA for the CDR3 is TGTGCCAGCAGTTACGCTCGGGAGAACACTGAAGCTTTCTTT. Translation gives CASSYARENTEAFF.

This clone was observed a few times. The genes are TRBV5-1 and TRBJ1-5; a weak D match, TRBD1 (6 bases). This CDR3 has 14 amino acids. The germline gives CDR1 SGHRS, CDR2 YFSETQ. The ends were cut back, 3 bases at V and 6 bases at J, with 13 bases in the middle. The CDR3 DNA sequence: TGCGCCAGCAGCTCCAGGGGTGAGGGTCAGCCCCAGCATTTT. This codes for CASSSRGEGQPQHF.

The J gene is TRBJ1-4, the V gene TRBV29-1; 8 positions match TRBD1. This CDR3 contains 13 residues. Germline assignment: CDR1 SQVTM and CDR2 ANQGSEA. Trimming took 6 bases from V and 12 from J; bases not matched to a gene: 12. Here the CDR3 reads CSVESRGTGQLFF. In DNA, the CDR3 is TGCAGCGTAGAAAGCAGGGGGACAGGCCAACTGTTTTTT.

The V and J genes are TRBV7-9 and TRBJ1-2, with D hard to call. Germline loops: CDR1 SEHNR, CDR2 FQNEAQ (reference sequence). The CDR3 runs to 12 residues. V lost 5 bases and J lost 4, with 8 bases in between. The CDR3 DNA sequence: TGTGCCAGCAGCCCTGAGGGCTATGGCTACACCTTC. Amino acid sequence: CASSPEGYGYTF. The complete variable domain, with remaining parts taken from reference TRBV7-9 and TRBJ1-2, reads DTGVSQNPRHKITKRGQNVTFRCDPISEHNRLYWYRQTLGQGPEFLTYFQNEAQLEKSRLLSDRFSAERPKGSFSTLEIQRTEQGDSAMYLCASSPEGYGYTFGSGTRLTVV.

The count of this clone is one. The chain has TRBV6-1 and TRBJ2-7; weak D call: TRBD1 (6 bases). Per the germline V gene, CDR1 is MNHNS and CDR2 is SASEGT. This CDR3 region has 13 residues. V shed 6 bases and J shed 3 bases, with 12 bases lying between them. The CDR3 nucleotides read TGTGCCAGCAGCACAGGGAACAGCTACGAGCAGTACTTC. Residues: CASSTGNSYEQYF.

The rearrangement joins TRBV7-6 to TRBJ2-7, with 9 bases aligning to TRBD1. Per germline, CDR1 SGHVS and CDR2 FNYEAQ. J was trimmed by 2 bases and V by 5 bases; bases with no gene match: 10. CDR3 size: 16 residues. CDR3 in DNA: TGTGCCAGCAGCGTATCCCCCGGGACAGGGACCTACGAGCAGTACTTC. It codes for CASSVSPGTGTYEQYF.

The rearrangement links TRBV9 to TRBJ1-1, with 7 bases fitting TRBD1. This CDR3 is 16 amino acids long. The V gene end was trimmed by 3 bases and the J gene end by 0 bases; junction bases not matched to a gene: 8. The germline gives CDR1 SGDLS, CDR2 YYNGEE. The DNA of the CDR3 is TGTGCCAGCAGCGCGGGGACAGTTCTTATGAACACTGAAGCTTTCTTT. Translation: CASSAGTVLMNTEAFF.

The chain combines TRBV6-5 with TRBJ2-7; 14 bases agree with TRBD2. The ends lost 4 bases at V and 7 bases at J; junction bases unmatched: 6. Looked up from germline, CDR1 is MNHEY and CDR2 is SVGAGI. The CDR3 runs to 15 residues. The CDR3 loop reads CASSSGTSGSQEQYF. The CDR3 region has the DNA TGTGCCAGCAGTTCCGGGACTAGCGGGAGTCAAGAGCAGTACTTC.